This T cell receptor beta chain was retrieved from a study of blood T cells in healthy people across ages. The study, taken as a whole, reports: Donor CMV status, an unknown factor, possibly confounded changes in expanded clonotypes.

Germline values: CDR1 DFQATT, CDR2 SNEGSKA (reference sequence). The V end was cut by 1 base, the J end by 2 bases, with 11 bases between. This CDR3 has 14 residues. A J-beta primer mix and a sample-barcoded 5' primer were used in a second PCR of roughly 6 to 11 cycles. Via MiXCR, TCRdb re-called the 5' RACE reads, giving one row per CDR3 protein. The profile covers hundreds of thousands of distinct CDR3 sequences, with more than 40% appearing a single time and around 18% taken by the ten largest. On this clonotype itself: The antigen remains unidentified.

This rearrangement joins TRBV20-1 to TRBJ1-2; perhaps TRBD1 as D (5 bases). The TCR was taken from a man in his fifties or sixties in good health. Sequencing was carried out using blood. The CDR3 spells CSARGGNRNYGYTF. Here the CDR3 DNA reads TGCAGTGCTAGAGGAGGGAACAGGAACTATGGCTACACCTTC.